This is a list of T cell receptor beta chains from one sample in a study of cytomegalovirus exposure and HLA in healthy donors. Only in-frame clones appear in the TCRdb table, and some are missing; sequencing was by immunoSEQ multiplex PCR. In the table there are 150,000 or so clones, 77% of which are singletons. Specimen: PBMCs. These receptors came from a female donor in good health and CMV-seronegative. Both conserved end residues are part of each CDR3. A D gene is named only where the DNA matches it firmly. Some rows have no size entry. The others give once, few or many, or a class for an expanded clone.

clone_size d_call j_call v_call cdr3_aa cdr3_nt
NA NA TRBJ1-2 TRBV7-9 CASSPQDSYGYTF TGTGCCAGCAGCCCACAGGATTCTTATGGCTACACCTTC
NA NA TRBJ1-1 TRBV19 CASSITRGGTEAFF TGTGCCAGTAGTATAACCCGAGGGGGAACTGAAGCTTTCTTT
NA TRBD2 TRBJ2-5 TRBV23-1 CASSPAKERGEETQYF TGCGCCAGCAGTCCCGCAAAGGAGCGGGGGGAAGAGACCCAGTACTTC
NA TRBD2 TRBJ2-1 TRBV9 CASSVELAGGRGVNEQFF TGTGCCAGCAGCGTAGAATTAGCGGGGGGCCGGGGGGTAAATGAGCAGTTCTTC
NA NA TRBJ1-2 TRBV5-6 CASSPFGAGGSFAGYTF TGTGCCAGCAGCCCATTCGGGGCGGGGGGCAGCTTTGCTGGCTACACCTTC
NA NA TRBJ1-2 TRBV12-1 CASSFRGLNYGYTF TGTGCCAGCAGCTTTCGTGGGCTTAACTATGGCTACACCTTC
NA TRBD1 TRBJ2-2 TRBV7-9 CASSQNRGVQTPNTGELFF TGTGCCAGCAGCCAAAACAGGGGTGTCCAAACACCCAACACCGGGGAGCTGTTTTTT
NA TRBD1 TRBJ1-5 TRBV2 CASRFGQGRNQPQHF TGTGCCAGCAGGTTTGGACAGGGTCGGAATCAGCCCCAGCATTTT
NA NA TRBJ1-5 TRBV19 CASSIGRRGRQPQHF TGTGCCAGTAGTATAGGTAGGCGGGGAAGGCAGCCCCAGCATTTT
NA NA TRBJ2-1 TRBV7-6 CASSLAPSAGGSYNEQFF TGTGCCAGCAGCTTAGCCCCCTCCGCGGGCGGGTCCTACAATGAGCAGTTCTTC
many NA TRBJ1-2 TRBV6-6 CASSPGHLSYGYTF TGTGCCAGCAGCCCGGGACACTTAAGCTATGGCTACACCTTC
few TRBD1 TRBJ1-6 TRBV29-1 CSVGQGGNSPLHF TGCAGCGTTGGACAGGGAGGTAATTCACCCCTCCACTTT
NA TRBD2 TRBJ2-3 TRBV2 CASRLGRGADTQYF TGTGCCAGCAGGTTAGGGAGGGGCGCAGATACGCAGTATTTT
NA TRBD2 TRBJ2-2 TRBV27 CASSLFPPSGENTGELFF TGTGCCAGCAGTTTATTCCCCCCTAGCGGGGAAAACACCGGGGAGCTGTTTTTT
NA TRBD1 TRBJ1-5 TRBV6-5 CATGQGAGGNQPQHF TGTGCCACCGGACAGGGCGCCGGGGGCAATCAGCCCCAGCATTTT
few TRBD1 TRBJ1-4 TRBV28 CASSLKAGGGEKLFF TGTGCCAGCAGTTTGAAGGCAGGGGGCGGGGAAAAACTGTTTTTT
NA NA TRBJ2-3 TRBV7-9 CASSPPGTYSTDTQYF TGTGCCAGCAGCCCTCCCGGGACATACAGCACAGATACGCAGTATTTT
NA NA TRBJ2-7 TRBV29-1 CSVRDSAYEQYF TGCAGCGTCCGGGACTCCGCCTACGAGCAGTACTTC
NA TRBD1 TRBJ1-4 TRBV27 CASRSGQSNEKLFF TGTGCCAGCAGGTCGGGACAGTCTAATGAAAAACTGTTTTTT
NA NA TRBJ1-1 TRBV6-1 CASSEFSSEGGEAFF TGTGCCAGCAGTGAATTTTCGTCGGAAGGGGGTGAAGCTTTCTTT
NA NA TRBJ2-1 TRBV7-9 CASSFPRQEKPDEQFF TGTGCCAGCAGCTTTCCCCGACAGGAAAAACCGGATGAGCAGTTCTTC
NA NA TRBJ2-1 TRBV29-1 CSAGGQFF TGCAGCGCTGGTGGCCAGTTCTTC
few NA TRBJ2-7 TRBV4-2 CASSQDRGRSYEQYF TGTGCCAGCAGCCAAGATCGTGGTAGAAGCTACGAGCAGTACTTC
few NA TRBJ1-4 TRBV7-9 CATRVTTNEKLFF TGTGCCACCCGCGTAACAACTAATGAAAAACTGTTTTTT
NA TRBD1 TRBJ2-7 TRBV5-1 CASSPVGQGDHEQYF TGCGCCAGCAGTCCGGTGGGCCAGGGGGATCACGAGCAGTACTTC
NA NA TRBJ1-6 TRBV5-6 CASSLEGVRSSPLHF TGTGCCAGCAGCTTGGAAGGTGTCAGGTCTTCACCCCTCCACTTT
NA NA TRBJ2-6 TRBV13 CASSLAMDRMISGANVLTF TGTGCCAGCAGCTTAGCAATGGACAGAATGATCTCTGGGGCCAACGTCCTGACTTTC
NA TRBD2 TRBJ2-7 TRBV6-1 CASSVGTSGYEQYF TGTGCCAGCAGTGTCGGGACTAGCGGCTACGAGCAGTACTTC
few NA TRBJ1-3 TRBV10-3 CAISEQHSGNTIYF TGTGCCATCAGTGAGCAACACTCTGGAAACACCATATATTTT
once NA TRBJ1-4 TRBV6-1 CASSEAAGGGEKLFF TGTGCCAGCAGTGAAGCTGCGGGGGGGGGTGAAAAACTGTTTTTT
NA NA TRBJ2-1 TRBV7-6 CASSVEGGLPAYNEQFF TGTGCCAGCAGCGTAGAGGGGGGGCTGCCGGCCTACAATGAGCAGTTCTTC
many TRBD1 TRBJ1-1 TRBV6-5 CASSYTGQGKEAFF TGTGCCAGCAGTTACACGGGACAGGGGAAAGAAGCTTTCTTT
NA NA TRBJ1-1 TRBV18 CASSPGGGNTEAFF TGTGCCAGCTCACCGGGGGGAGGGAACACTGAAGCTTTCTTT
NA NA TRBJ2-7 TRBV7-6 CASSDDIYEQYF TGTGCCAGCAGCGATGACATTTACGAGCAGTACTTC
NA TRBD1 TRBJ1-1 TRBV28 CASSRTGGGTEAFF TGTGCCAGCAGTCGGACAGGGGGCGGCACTGAAGCTTTCTTT
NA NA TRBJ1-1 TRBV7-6 CASSLSKTGNTEAFF TGTGCCAGCAGCTTATCTAAGACGGGGAACACTGAAGCTTTCTTT
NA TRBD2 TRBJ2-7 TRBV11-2 CASSLATLTSGSYEQYF TGTGCCAGCAGCTTAGCCACCCTGACTAGCGGATCCTACGAGCAGTACTTC
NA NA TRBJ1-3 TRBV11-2 CASSSITGTGNTIYF TGTGCCAGCAGCTCGATCACAGGAACGGGAAACACCATATATTTT
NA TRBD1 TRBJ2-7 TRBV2 CASSEVGGQGGYEQYF TGTGCCAGCAGTGAAGTTGGTGGACAGGGTGGCTACGAGCAGTACTTC
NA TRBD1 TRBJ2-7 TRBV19 CASSPGTGYEQYF TGTGCCAGTAGTCCCGGGACAGGATACGAGCAGTACTTC
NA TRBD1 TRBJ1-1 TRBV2 CASSEYRGQNPPPSPFF TGTGCCAGCAGTGAATATCGGGGACAGAACCCGCCGCCTTCTCCTTTCTTT
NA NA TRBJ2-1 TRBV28 CASSPGTSRVEQFF TGTGCCAGCAGTCCGGGGACAAGCCGGGTAGAGCAGTTCTTC
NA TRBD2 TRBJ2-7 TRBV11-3 CASSSHRGGEQYF TGTGCCAGCAGCTCCCACCGGGGGGGCGAGCAGTACTTC
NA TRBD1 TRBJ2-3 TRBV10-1 CASTEGQGYTDTQYF TGCGCCAGCACTGAAGGACAGGGCTACACAGATACGCAGTATTTT
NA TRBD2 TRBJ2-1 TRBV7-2 CASSPTSGGWGNEQFF TGTGCCAGCAGCCCCACTAGCGGGGGTTGGGGAAATGAGCAGTTCTTC
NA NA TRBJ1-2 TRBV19 CASTGRGSANYGYTF TGTGCCAGCACCGGGCGGGGCAGTGCTAACTATGGCTACACCTTC
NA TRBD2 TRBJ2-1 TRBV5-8 CASSGPGAGGPSNEQFF TGTGCCAGCAGTGGACCGGGTGCGGGGGGACCGTCTAATGAGCAGTTCTTC